The entry below gives a single T cell receptor (beta chain) sequence along with its context. What it binds is not known. The data originate from a study of regulatory T cells in long-lasting Graves disease. Trimming at V came to 0 bases and at J to 0 bases, leaving 3 bases not matched to a gene. Germline CDR1 and CDR2: SGHRS and YFSETQ. This CDR3 has 15 amino acids. Construction of TCR beta libraries relied on iRepertoire HTBI primers and on Arm-PCR targeting CDR3 regions. TCRdb re-derived calls from the multiplex PCR reads in MiXCR, one entry per CDR3 protein. The sample records 400,000 to 500,000 distinct CDR3 sequences, around 20% being singletons. Time point in this sample: persistent/refractory GD, antithyroid drugs over 5 years with positive TRAb. The TCR library was prepared using RNA isolated from PBMCs. Under American Thyroid Association guidelines, Graves' disease was diagnosed. The study's findings and limits: Persistent disease was associated with favored TRBV28 usage and with favored use of TRBJ1-2 and TRBJ2-5.

The sample here was peripheral blood mononuclear cells (PBMCs), taken when the disease was refractory, from a patient treated with antithyroid drugs. This TCR was sampled from a female donor with Graves disease. V usage is TRBV5-1 and J usage is TRBJ2-7; 7 bases align to TRBD1. CDR3 sequence reads: CASSLGQGVSYEQYF. The CDR3 nucleotides read TGCGCCAGCAGCTTGGGGCAGGGGGTCTCCTACGAGCAGTACTTC.